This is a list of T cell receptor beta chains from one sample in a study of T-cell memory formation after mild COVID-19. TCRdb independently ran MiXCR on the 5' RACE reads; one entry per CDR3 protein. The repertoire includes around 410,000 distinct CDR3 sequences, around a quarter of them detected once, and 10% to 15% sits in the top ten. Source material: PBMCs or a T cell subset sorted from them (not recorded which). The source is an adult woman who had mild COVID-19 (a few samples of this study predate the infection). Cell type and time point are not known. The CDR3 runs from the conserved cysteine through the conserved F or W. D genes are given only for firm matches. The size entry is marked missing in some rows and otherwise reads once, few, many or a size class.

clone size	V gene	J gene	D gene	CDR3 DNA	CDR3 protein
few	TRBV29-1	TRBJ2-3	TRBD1	TGCAGCGCATCACAGGGGTGGGGCACAGATACGCAGTATTTT	CSASQGWGTDTQYF
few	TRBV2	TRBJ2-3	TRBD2	TGTGCCAGCAGTGCCCCTGGGGGGGGTACGGGTACGCAGTATTTT	CASSAPGGGTGTQYF
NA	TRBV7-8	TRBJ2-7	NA	TGTGCCAGCAGCGAACACTCCTGGGGGCAGTACTTC	CASSEHSWGQYF
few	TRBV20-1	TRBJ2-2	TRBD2	TGCAGTGCTAGAGATAGCGGGAGGAGTACCGGGGAGCTGTTTTTT	CSARDSGRSTGELFF
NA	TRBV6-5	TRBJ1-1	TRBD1	TGTGCCAGCAGCCGACCCGGACAGGGGTACACTGAAGCTTTCTTT	CASSRPGQGYTEAFF
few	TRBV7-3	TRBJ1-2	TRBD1	TGTGCCAGCAGCCTACGACAGGGGATAGCTAACTATGGCTACACCTTC	CASSLRQGIANYGYTF
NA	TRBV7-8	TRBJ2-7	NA	TGTGCCAGCAGCTTAGTGGGTCCCCACGAGCAGTACTTC	CASSLVGPHEQYF
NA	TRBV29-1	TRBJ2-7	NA	TGCAGCGTCGCCCAGGGCCACTACGAGCAGTACTTC	CSVAQGHYEQYF
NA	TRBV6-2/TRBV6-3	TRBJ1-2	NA	TGTGCCAGCAGTTACGCGCGATCTAACTATGGCTACACCTTC	CASSYARSNYGYTF
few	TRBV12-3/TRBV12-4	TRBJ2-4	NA	TGTGCCAGCGCCGGGGTACGAAACATTCAGTACTTC	CASAGVRNIQYF
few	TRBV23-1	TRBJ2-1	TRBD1	TGCGCCAGCGGGCACAGGGGCGATGAGCAGTTCTTC	CASGHRGDEQFF
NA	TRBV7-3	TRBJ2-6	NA	TGTGCCAGCAGCTTTGGTTACGGGGCCAACGTCCTGACTTTC	CASSFGYGANVLTF
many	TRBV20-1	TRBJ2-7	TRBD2	TGCAGTGCTAGAGCTTCCCCCGGGGGGGGGCGATCCTACGAGCAGTACTTC	CSARASPGGGRSYEQYF
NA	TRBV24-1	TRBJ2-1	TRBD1	TGTGCCACCAGTGACACAGGGGGCAATGAGCAGTTCTTC	CATSDTGGNEQFF
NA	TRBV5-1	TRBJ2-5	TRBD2	TGCGCCAGCAGCGGCGGGGGACTAGCGGGAGGTTTCCAAGAGACCCAGTACTTC	CASSGGGLAGGFQETQYF
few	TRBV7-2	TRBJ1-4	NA	TGTGCCAGCGGCTTGGGCGGGGCTAATGAAAAACTGTTTTTT	CASGLGGANEKLFF
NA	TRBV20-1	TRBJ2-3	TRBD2	TGCAGTGCGTTGGGACTAGCGGGACCAGATACGCAGTATTTT	CSALGLAGPDTQYF
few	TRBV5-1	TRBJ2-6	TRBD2	TGCGCCAGCAGCTTGGCCTTAGCGGGAGCTGGGGCCAACGTCCTGACTTTC	CASSLALAGAGANVLTF
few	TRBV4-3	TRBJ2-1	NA	TGCGCCAGCAGCCAAGTAGGGGGGGAGGGATACAATGAGCAGTTCTTC	CASSQVGGEGYNEQFF
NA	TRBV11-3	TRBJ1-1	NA	TGTGCCTCGACCGGACGGACCTGGGACACTGAAGCTTTCTTT	CASTGRTWDTEAFF
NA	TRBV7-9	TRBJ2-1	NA	TGTGCCAGCAGCCCCGACAGGTCAATCTATTACAATGAGCAGTTCTTC	CASSPDRSIYYNEQFF
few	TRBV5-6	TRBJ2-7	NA	TGTGCCAGTCACTCGACGGAACTATTCTCCTACGAGCAGTACTTC	CASHSTELFSYEQYF
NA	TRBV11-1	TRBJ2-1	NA	TGTGCCAGCAGCTTGGACGAGGGGAACAATGAGCAGTTCTTC	CASSLDEGNNEQFF
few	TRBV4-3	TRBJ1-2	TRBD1	TGCGCCAGCAGCCAAGACCAACGCAGGGGGGCGGGTGGCTACACCTTC	CASSQDQRRGAGGYTF
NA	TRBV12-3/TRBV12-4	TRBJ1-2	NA	TGTGCCAGCAGTTTTAGGGGGACACCTAACTATGGCTACACCTTC	CASSFRGTPNYGYTF
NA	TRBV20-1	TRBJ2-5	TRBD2	TGCAGTGCTGAGCGGGAGGGCCAAGAGACCCAGTACTTC	CSAEREGQETQYF
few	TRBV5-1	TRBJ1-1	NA	TGCGCCAGCAACAGGAATGGCGGTGAAGCTTTCTTT	CASNRNGGEAFF
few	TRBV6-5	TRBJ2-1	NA	TGTGCCAGCTCCGATTCCAGCGTACGCTCCTACAATGAGCAGTTCTTC	CASSDSSVRSYNEQFF
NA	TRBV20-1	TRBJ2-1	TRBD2	TGCAGTGCTAGCACTAGCGGGGGGCCAGTGAGGAACAATGAGCAGTTCTTC	CSASTSGGPVRNNEQFF
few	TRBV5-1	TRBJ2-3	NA	TGCGCCAGCAGCTTGGGACAGCAAACAGATACGCAGTATTTT	CASSLGQQTDTQYF
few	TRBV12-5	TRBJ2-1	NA	TGTGCTAGTGGTCCTACACACGAGTCCCGTGAGCAGTTCTTC	CASGPTHESREQFF
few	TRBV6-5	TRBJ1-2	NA	TGTGCCAGCAGTTACTCGACGACTTCTTCATATGGCTACACCTTC	CASSYSTTSSYGYTF
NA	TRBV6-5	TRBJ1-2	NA	TGTGCCAGCAGTTATCCTCCGCCCCTGTATGGCTACACCTTC	CASSYPPPLYGYTF
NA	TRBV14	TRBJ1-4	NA	TGTGCCAGCAGTCTTCTCCATGAGGAAAAACTGTTTTTT	CASSLLHEEKLFF
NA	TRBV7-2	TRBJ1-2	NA	TGTGCCAGCAGCTTAGGGCTAACTAACTATGGCTACACCTTC	CASSLGLTNYGYTF
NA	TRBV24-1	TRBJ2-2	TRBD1	TGTGCCACCAGGACAGGGGGCGCTGGCACCGGGGAGCTGTTTTTT	CATRTGGAGTGELFF
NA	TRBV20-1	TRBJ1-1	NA	TGCAGTGCTAGATCGGGACTGGGGAACACTGAAGCTTTCTTT	CSARSGLGNTEAFF
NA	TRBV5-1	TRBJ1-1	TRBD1	TGCGCCAGCAGCATGACAGGGGTGAACACTGAAGCTTTCTTT	CASSMTGVNTEAFF
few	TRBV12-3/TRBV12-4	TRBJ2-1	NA	TGTGCCAGCAGTTTGGGGGGCAGGGGATTTTTCAATGAGCAGTTCTTC	CASSLGGRGFFNEQFF
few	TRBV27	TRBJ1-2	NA	TGTGCCAGCAGTAGTTTGGTCCGGGCCCCCAACTATGGCTACACCTTC	CASSSLVRAPNYGYTF
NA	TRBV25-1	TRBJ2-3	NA	TGTGCCAGCAGTGAATTAGCGGATACGCAGTATTTT	CASSELADTQYF
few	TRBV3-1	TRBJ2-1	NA	TGTGCCAGCAGCCAGTCAGGCATGGGACTTGAGCAGTTCTTC	CASSQSGMGLEQFF
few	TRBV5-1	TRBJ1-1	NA	TGCGCCAGCAGCTTGGTCCCCGGGGGGGTCACTGAAGCTTTCTTT	CASSLVPGGVTEAFF
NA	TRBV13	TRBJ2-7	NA	TGTGCCAGCAGCTTAGTAGGCGGACGCGACTACGAGCAGTACTTC	CASSLVGGRDYEQYF
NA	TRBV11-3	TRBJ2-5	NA	TGTGCCAGCAGCCTCCGGTCCGTACAAGAGACCCAGTACTTC	CASSLRSVQETQYF
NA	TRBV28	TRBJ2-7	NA	TGTGCCAGCAGTTCCTTGCTGGGGGTAGGGGTGGGCTTC	CASSSLLGVGVGF